The clone carrying this TCR beta chain was detected ten times or more. This sample was taken from a study of CD8 T cells in ankylosing spondylitis. TCRdb redid the calling of the 5' RACE reads with MiXCR, one entry per CDR3 protein. The sample shows 200,000 to 250,000 distinct CDR3 sequences, 9.5% to 12% of them seen only once. CDR1 is LNHNV and CDR2 is YYDKDF in the germline V gene (reference sequence). The CDR3 is 14 residues long. With 0 bases removed from V and 5 bases from J, the gap between germline ends came to 11 bases. The genes are TRBV15 and TRBJ2-7; no reliable D call. Input material: blood, either unsorted or a sorted T cell fraction (not recorded which). This clonotype originated in a male donor with ankylosing spondylitis or in good health (not recorded which). In DNA form, the CDR3 reads TGTGCCACCAGCAGAGATCGTATGGCGGACGAGCAGTACTTC. This sequence encodes CATSRDRMADEQYF.